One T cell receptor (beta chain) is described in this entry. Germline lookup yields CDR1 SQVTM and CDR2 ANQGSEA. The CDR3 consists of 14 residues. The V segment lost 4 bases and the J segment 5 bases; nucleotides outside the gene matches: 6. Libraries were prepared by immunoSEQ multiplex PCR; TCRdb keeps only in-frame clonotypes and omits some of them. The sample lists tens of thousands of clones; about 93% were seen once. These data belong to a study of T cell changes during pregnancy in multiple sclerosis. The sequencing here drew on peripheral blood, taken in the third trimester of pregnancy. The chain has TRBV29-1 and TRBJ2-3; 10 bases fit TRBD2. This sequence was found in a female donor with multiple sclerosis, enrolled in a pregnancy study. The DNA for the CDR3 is TGCAGCGTTGTCCTAGCGGGAGATCAAGATACGCAGTATTTT. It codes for CSVVLAGDQDTQYF.